This T cell receptor (beta chain) stems from a study of prognosis after radiotherapy for stage I lung cancer. About the research overall: Approximately 15 patients had newly diagnosed primary stage I lung tumors, and a few had oligometastatic NSCLC after surgical resection of the primary tumor.

Two rounds of multiplex PCR amplified TCR beta CDR3 from genomic DNA. Primers specific to each TRBV and TRBJ gene drove first-round PCR. Each CDR3 protein gets one entry after TCRdb re-called the multiplex PCR reads with MiXCR. The table shows more than 30,000 distinct CDR3 sequences, with 35% to 45% occurring only once. V lost 6 bases, J lost 4 bases, and 5 bases stayed unmatched. Germline values: CDR1 SEHNR, CDR2 FQNEAQ (reference sequence). This CDR3 spans 13 amino acids. This clonotype was seen many times. This receptor was obtained from a donor aged 50 or older with non-small cell lung cancer. This chain connects TRBV7-9 to TRBJ1-1; 7 bases match TRBD1. The input for sequencing was PBMCs, taken before or after stereotactic body radiation therapy (not recorded which). The CDR3 sequence is CASRATGATEAFF. CDR3 bases: TGTGCCAGCAGAGCTACAGGGGCCACTGAAGCTTTCTTT.